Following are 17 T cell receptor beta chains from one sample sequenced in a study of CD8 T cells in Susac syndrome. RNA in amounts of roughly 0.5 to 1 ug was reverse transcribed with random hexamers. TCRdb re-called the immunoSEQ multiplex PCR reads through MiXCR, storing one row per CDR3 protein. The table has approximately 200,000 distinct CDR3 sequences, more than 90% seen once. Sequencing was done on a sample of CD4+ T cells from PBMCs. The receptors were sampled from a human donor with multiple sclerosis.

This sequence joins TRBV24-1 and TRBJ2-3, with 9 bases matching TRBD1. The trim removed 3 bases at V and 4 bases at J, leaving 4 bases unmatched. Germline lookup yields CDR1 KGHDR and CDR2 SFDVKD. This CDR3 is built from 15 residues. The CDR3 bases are TGTGCCACCAGTGATCCTCGACAGGGGGCAGATACGCAGTATTTT. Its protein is CATSDPRQGADTQYF.

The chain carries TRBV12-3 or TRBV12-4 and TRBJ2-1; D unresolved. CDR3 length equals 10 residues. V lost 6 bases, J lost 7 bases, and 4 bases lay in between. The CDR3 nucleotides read TGTGCCAGCAGAAGGAATGAGCAGTTCTTC. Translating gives CASRRNEQFF.

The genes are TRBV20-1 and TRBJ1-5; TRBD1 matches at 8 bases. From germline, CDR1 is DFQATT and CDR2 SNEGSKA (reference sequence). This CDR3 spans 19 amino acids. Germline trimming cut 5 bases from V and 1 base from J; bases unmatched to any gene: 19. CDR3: CSAARGWAGGFGSNQPQHF. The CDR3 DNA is TGCAGTGCTGCCCGGGGTTGGGCAGGGGGCTTCGGGAGCAATCAGCCCCAGCATTTT.

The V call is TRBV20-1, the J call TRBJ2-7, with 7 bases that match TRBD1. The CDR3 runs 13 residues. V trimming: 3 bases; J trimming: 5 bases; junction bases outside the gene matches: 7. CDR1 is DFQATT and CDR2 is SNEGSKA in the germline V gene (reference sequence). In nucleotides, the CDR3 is TGCAGTGCTAGGGTAGGGGGCCACAACGAGCAGTACTTC. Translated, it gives CSARVGGHNEQYF.

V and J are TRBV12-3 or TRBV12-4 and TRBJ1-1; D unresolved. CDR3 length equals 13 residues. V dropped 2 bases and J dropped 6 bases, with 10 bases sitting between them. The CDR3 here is CASSLRVGAEAFF. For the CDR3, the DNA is TGTGCCAGCAGTTTAAGGGTAGGCGCTGAAGCTTTCTTT.

In DNA form, the CDR3 reads TGTGCCAGCAGCTTGGACGGCTCCCCTCCAGCTTTCTTT. Its protein is CASSLDGSPPAFF. This chain links TRBV7-9 with TRBJ1-1; D is undetermined. Germline CDR1 reads SEHNR; CDR2 reads FQNEAQ (reference sequence). Trimming cost V 3 bases and J 10 bases, with 15 bases left between them. The CDR3 spans 13 residues.

CDR3 amino acids: CASSPLAGVADTQYF. DNA for the CDR3: TGTGCCAGCAGTCCACTAGCGGGGGTGGCAGATACGCAGTATTTT. V usage is TRBV12-3 or TRBV12-4 and J usage is TRBJ2-3; TRBD2 matches 11 bases. The CDR3 has 15 amino acids. J lost 4 bases, V lost 5 bases, and 5 bases had no gene match.

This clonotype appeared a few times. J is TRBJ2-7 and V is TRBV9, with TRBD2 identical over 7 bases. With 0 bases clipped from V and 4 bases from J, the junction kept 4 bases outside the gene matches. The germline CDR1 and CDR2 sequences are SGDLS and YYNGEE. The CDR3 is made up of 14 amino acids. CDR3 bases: TGTGCCAGCAGCGTAGGCGGGAGATCATACGAGCAGTACTTC. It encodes CASSVGGRSYEQYF.

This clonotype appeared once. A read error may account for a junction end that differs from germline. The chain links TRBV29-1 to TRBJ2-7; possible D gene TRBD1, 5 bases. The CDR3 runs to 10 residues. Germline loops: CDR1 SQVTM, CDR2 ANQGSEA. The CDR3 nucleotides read TGCAGCGTTCTTTTTAATGAAGGGGACTTC. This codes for CSVLFNEGDF.

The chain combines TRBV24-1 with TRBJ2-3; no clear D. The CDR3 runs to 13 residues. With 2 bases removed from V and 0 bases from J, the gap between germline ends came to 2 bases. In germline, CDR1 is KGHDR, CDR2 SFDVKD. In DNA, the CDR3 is TGTGCCACCAGTGATTCCAGCACAGATACGCAGTATTTT. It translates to CATSDSSTDTQYF.

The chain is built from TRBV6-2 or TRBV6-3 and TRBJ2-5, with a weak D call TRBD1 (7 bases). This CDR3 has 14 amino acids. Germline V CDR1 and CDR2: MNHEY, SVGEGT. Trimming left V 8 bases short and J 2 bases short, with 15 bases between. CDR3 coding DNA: TGTGCCAGCGAATCAGGGGGGCAACAAGAGACCCAGTACTTC. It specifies CASESGGQQETQYF.

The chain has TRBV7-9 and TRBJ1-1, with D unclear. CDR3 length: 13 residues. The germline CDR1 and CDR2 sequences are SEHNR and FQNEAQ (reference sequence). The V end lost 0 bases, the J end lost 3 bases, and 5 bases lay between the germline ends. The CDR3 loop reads CASSLADHTEAFF. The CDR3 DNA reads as TGTGCCAGCAGCTTAGCCGATCACACTGAAGCTTTCTTT.

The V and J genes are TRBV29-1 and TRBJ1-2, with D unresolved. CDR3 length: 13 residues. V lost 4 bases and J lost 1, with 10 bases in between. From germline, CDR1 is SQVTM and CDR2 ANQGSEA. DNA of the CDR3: TGCAGCGTTGGGGCACCAGTTAACTATGGCTACACCTTC. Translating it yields CSVGAPVNYGYTF. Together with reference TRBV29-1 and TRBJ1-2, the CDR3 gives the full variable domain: SAVISQKPSRDICQRGTSLTIQCQVDSQVTMMFWYRQQPGQSLTLIATANQGSEATYESGFVIDKFPISRPNLTFSTLTVSNMSPEDSSIYLCSVGAPVNYGYTFGSGTRLTVV.

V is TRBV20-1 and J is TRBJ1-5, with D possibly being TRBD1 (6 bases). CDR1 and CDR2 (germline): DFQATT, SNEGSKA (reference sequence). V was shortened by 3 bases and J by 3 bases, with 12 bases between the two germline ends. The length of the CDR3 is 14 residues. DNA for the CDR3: TGCAGTGCTAGTGGGGGGCCCCACAATCAGCCCCAGCATTTT. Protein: CSASGGPHNQPQHF.

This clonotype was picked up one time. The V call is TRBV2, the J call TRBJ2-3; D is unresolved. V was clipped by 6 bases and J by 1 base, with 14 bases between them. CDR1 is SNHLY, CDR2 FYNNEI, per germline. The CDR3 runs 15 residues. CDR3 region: CASRPQSERTDTQYF. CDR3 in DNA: TGTGCCAGCAGACCACAATCAGAGCGCACAGATACGCAGTATTTT.

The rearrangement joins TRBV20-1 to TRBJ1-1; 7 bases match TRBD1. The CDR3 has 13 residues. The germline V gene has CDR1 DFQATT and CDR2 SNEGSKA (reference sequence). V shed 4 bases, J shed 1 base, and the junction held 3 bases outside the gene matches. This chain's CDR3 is CSAKGQPNTEAFF. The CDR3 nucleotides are TGCAGTGCTAAGGGACAGCCGAACACTGAAGCTTTCTTT.

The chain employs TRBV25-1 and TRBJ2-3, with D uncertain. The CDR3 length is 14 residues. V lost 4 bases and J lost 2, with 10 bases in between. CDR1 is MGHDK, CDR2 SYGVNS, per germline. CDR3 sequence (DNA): TGTGCCAGCAGTGGTCGTTCAGTCACAGATACGCAGTATTTT. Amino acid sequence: CASSGRSVTDTQYF. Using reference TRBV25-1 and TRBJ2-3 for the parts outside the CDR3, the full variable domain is EADIYQTPRYLVIGTGKKITLECSQTMGHDKMYWYQQDPGMELHLIHYSYGVNSTEKGDLSSESTVSRIRTEHFPLTLESARPSHTSQYLCASSGRSVTDTQYFGPGTRLTVL.